The sequence of this T cell receptor beta chain was determined in a study of OX40 agonist ivuxolimab in advanced cancers. At the level of the whole study: Ivuxolimab was a fully human IgG2 agonistic monoclonal antibody targeting the costimulatory receptor OX40 (CD134). In the dose-escalation cohort, around 80% of patients were male, and the mean age was around 60 years with a range of roughly 23 to 79. The purpose of peripheral TCRbeta sequencing was to test whether ivuxolimab changed TCR sequence diversity and led to clonal T-cell expansion. Among the 52 dose-escalation patients, approximately 20 had hepatocellular carcinoma, approximately 15 melanoma, 9 renal cell carcinoma and 9 head and neck cancer. Partial responses occurred in three dose-escalation patients: two with cutaneous melanoma and one with hepatocellular carcinoma. The paper covers the monotherapy dose-escalation part of the phase I ivuxolimab trial, which included N ≈ 57 patients. Intravenous ivuxolimab was administered to patients every 2 weeks at six dose levels: 0.01, 0.1, 0.3, 1.5, 3 and 10 mg/kg. Prior anti-PD-1, anti-PD-L1 or anti-CTLA-4 therapy was permitted, and 40% of dose-escalation patients had received checkpoint inhibitors. The research as a whole found: Antigen specificity was not determined for the clonally expanded peripheral T cells. At doses of 0.1 to 3.0 mg/kg, clonal expansion of both CD4+ and CD8+ T cells in blood was seen between baseline and week 6. In partial responders in the 0.1-3.0 mg/kg groups, normalized peripheral clonal expansion was found to be among the lowest, especially among CD8+ T cells. Low levels of normalized T-cell clonal expansion were also shown by some nonresponding patients. After ivuxolimab, more expanded clones were found on average in CD8+ T cells than in CD4+ T cells.

Genomic DNA was extracted from sorted cells for sequencing of the TCRbeta CDR3 region. TCRbeta CDR3 regions were sequenced using the immunoSEQ Assay. The clones in this table, taken by TCRdb from immuneACCESS, are in-frame only. Not every clone is retained; where verified, under half of the shortfall comes from an unresolved V gene, and the cause of the rest is unknown. The sample records tens of thousands of clones, approximately 90% of which are singletons. The top ten clonotypes cover 38% of the sample. Remarks on this clone: What this receptor recognizes is not known. No much larger clone exists at a distance of one base, and base qualities are not known.

The trial excluded patients who had a history of autoimmune disease or who were on systemic immunosuppression. In every dose cohort, peripheral blood was drawn for TCR sequencing at baseline, cycle 4 day 1, and cycle 7 day 1. The samples were drawn from a first-in-human, open-label, multicenter phase I dose-escalation trial of ivuxolimab. Adults with locally advanced or metastatic melanoma, renal cell carcinoma, hepatocellular carcinoma or head and neck squamous cell carcinoma were enrolled in the trial. Before TCR sequencing, CD4+ T cells and CD8+ T cells from peripheral blood were sorted into separate populations. The CDR3 has 14 amino acids, counting the end cysteine and phenylalanine. The kept DNA is CDR3 alone, 42 bases in frame from the first base. CDR1 is given as MNHEY and CDR2 as SMNVEV, both from the germline V gene (reference sequence). V is clipped by 5 bases and J by 5 bases, and the sequence between their germline boundaries is 16 bases long.

This chain is built from TRBV27 and TRBJ2-7; the D gene cannot be resolved reliably. Sequenced material: CD4+ or CD8+ T cells sorted from blood, taken in a trial of the OX40 agonist ivuxolimab. The receptor comes from an adult with an advanced solid tumor such as melanoma, head and neck, liver or kidney cancer. The encoded CDR3 is CASSSSVFLDEQYF. The DNA sequence is as follows: TGTGCCAGCAGTAGTTCGGTTTTTCTAGACGAGCAGTACTTC.